The entry below describes one T cell receptor beta chain. The antigen is not known. PCR involved 60 Vbeta and 13 Jbeta primers. The repertoire was sequenced with immunoSEQ multiplex PCR; TCRdb's copy has only in-frame clones and lacks some. This sample yields 160,000 or so clones, of which 72% are seen a single time; under 3% belongs to the top ten. From germline, CDR1 is SQVTM and CDR2 ANQGSEA. V trimming: 7 bases; J trimming: 8 bases; junction bases outside the gene matches: 8. The length of the CDR3 is 13 residues. This specimen belongs to a study of cytomegalovirus exposure and HLA in healthy donors. Study as a whole: A preliminary data release comprised around 85 million unique TCRs obtained from HLA-typed donors. Across 300 to 400 genotyped donors, just over 80% landed in the Caucasian-associated ancestry cluster. Whole-study results and caveats: Association of 15,000 to 20,000 TCR beta sequences with HLA alleles was found at 0.05 false discovery rate in a later analysis.

The sequencing sample was made of PBMCs. The clonotype originates from a human donor in good health. The chain combines TRBV29-1 with TRBJ1-4; 9 nucleotides agree with TRBD1. This chain's CDR3 is CSARDREWEKLFF. Here the CDR3 DNA reads TGCAGCGCTCGGGACAGGGAGTGGGAAAAACTGTTTTTT.